A selection of T cell receptor beta chains follows, all from one sample in a study of vaccination and CD4 T cells after COVID-19. These receptors are not linked to any known antigen. One entry per CDR3 protein, called by TCRdb with MiXCR from the PCR reads. This sample has 5,500 to 7,500 distinct CDR3 sequences, with around 60% found just once. Sequenced material: CD4+ T cells from blood, cultured in vitro. Receptors were obtained from a human donor who had recovered from COVID-19. The CDR3 runs from the conserved cysteine through the conserved F or W. A D gene is named only where the DNA matches it firmly. Not every row has a clone size; where given, it reads once, few, many or a size class.

cdr3_aa: CASSEPGQFYGYTF
cdr3_nt: TGTGCCAGCAGTGAACCCGGACAGTTCTATGGCTACACCTTC
v_call: TRBV6-1
j_call: TRBJ1-2
d_call: NA
clone_size: few

cdr3_aa: CASSLASTSGRSGELFF
cdr3_nt: TGTGCCAGCAGCTTAGCCTCGACTAGCGGGAGGTCCGGGGAGCTGTTTTTT
v_call: TRBV7-6
j_call: TRBJ2-2
d_call: TRBD2
clone_size: NA

cdr3_aa: CASSSRTGKTQYF
cdr3_nt: TGTGCCAGTAGTTCCAGGACAGGAAAGACCCAGTACTTC
v_call: TRBV19
j_call: TRBJ2-5
d_call: TRBD1
clone_size: NA

cdr3_aa: CASSHAKGPVVEKLFF
cdr3_nt: TGTGCCAGCAGCCACGCTAAAGGGCCGGTTGTTGAAAAACTGTTTTTT
v_call: TRBV14
j_call: TRBJ1-4
d_call: NA
clone_size: NA

cdr3_aa: CASSSDRYNSPLHF
cdr3_nt: TGTGCCAGCAGCTCAGACAGATATAATTCACCCCTCCACTTT
v_call: TRBV11-3
j_call: TRBJ1-6
d_call: NA
clone_size: NA

cdr3_aa: CASSLEGANNQPQHF
cdr3_nt: TGTGCCAGCAGCTTAGAAGGGGCTAACAATCAGCCCCAGCATTTT
v_call: TRBV7-2
j_call: TRBJ1-5
d_call: NA
clone_size: NA

cdr3_aa: CASSPGWDTSYNSPLHF
cdr3_nt: TGTGCCAGCAGCCCGGGATGGGACACCTCCTATAATTCACCCCTCCACTTT
v_call: TRBV6-1
j_call: TRBJ1-6
d_call: NA
clone_size: NA

cdr3_aa: CSARDRRGGSGNTIYF
cdr3_nt: TGCAGTGCTAGAGATCGGCGGGGCGGGTCTGGAAACACCATATATTTT
v_call: TRBV20-1
j_call: TRBJ1-3
d_call: NA
clone_size: NA

cdr3_aa: CSASAAMTTGYGYTF
cdr3_nt: TGCAGTGCTAGTGCAGCCATGACCACTGGCTATGGCTACACCTTC
v_call: TRBV20-1
j_call: TRBJ1-2
d_call: NA
clone_size: NA

cdr3_aa: CASRVQGAYGYTF
cdr3_nt: TGTGCCAGTAGGGTACAGGGGGCCTATGGCTACACCTTC
v_call: TRBV19
j_call: TRBJ1-2
d_call: TRBD1
clone_size: NA

cdr3_aa: CASSLDQGASQPQHF
cdr3_nt: TGTGCCAGCAGCTTAGACCAGGGGGCTAGTCAGCCCCAGCATTTT
v_call: TRBV7-9
j_call: TRBJ1-5
d_call: TRBD1
clone_size: NA

cdr3_aa: CASSSGTSDTDTQYF
cdr3_nt: TGTGCCAGCAGTTCCGGGACTAGCGACACAGATACGCAGTATTTT
v_call: TRBV7-9
j_call: TRBJ2-3
d_call: TRBD2
clone_size: NA

cdr3_aa: CASSLRVDEQFF
cdr3_nt: TGTGCCAGCAGCTTACGGGTTGATGAGCAGTTCTTC
v_call: TRBV7-9
j_call: TRBJ2-1
d_call: NA
clone_size: few

cdr3_aa: CASSPGVNYGYTF
cdr3_nt: TGCGCCAGCAGCCCCGGGGTTAACTATGGCTACACCTTC
v_call: TRBV10-1
j_call: TRBJ1-2
d_call: NA
clone_size: few

cdr3_aa: CSARGDRTYEQYF
cdr3_nt: TGCAGTGCCCGTGGAGACAGGACCTACGAGCAGTACTTC
v_call: TRBV20-1
j_call: TRBJ2-7
d_call: NA
clone_size: NA

cdr3_aa: CASNRQSYGYTF
cdr3_nt: TGTGCCAGCAATCGACAGAGCTATGGCTACACCTTC
v_call: TRBV2
j_call: TRBJ1-2
d_call: NA
clone_size: NA

cdr3_aa: CAWSEGPLRRNYGYTF
cdr3_nt: TGTGCCTGGAGTGAAGGGCCTCTTCGAAGAAACTATGGCTACACCTTC
v_call: TRBV30
j_call: TRBJ1-2
d_call: NA
clone_size: NA

cdr3_aa: CASSLAKTRSYNEQFF
cdr3_nt: TGTGCCAGCAGCCTAGCAAAGACCCGCTCCTACAATGAGCAGTTCTTC
v_call: TRBV4-2
j_call: TRBJ2-1
d_call: NA
clone_size: NA

cdr3_aa: CASSLRQGTTPGYTF
cdr3_nt: TGTGCCAGCAGCCTTCGACAGGGGACCACGCCCGGCTACACCTTC
v_call: TRBV3-1
j_call: TRBJ1-2
d_call: TRBD1
clone_size: NA

cdr3_aa: CASSKDELNQPQHF
cdr3_nt: TGTGCCAGCAGCAAAGACGAGTTGAACCAGCCCCAGCATTTT
v_call: TRBV7-8
j_call: TRBJ1-5
d_call: NA
clone_size: few

cdr3_aa: CASSIDDGGGTPLHF
cdr3_nt: TGTGCCAGTAGTATAGATGACGGGGGAGGTACACCCCTCCACTTT
v_call: TRBV19
j_call: TRBJ1-6
d_call: NA
clone_size: NA

cdr3_aa: CSLPRSPPSQETQYF
cdr3_nt: TGCAGCCTTCCCCGCTCCCCCCCTAGTCAAGAGACCCAGTACTTC
v_call: TRBV20-1
j_call: TRBJ2-5
d_call: NA
clone_size: NA

cdr3_aa: CSARVTVGPQHF
cdr3_nt: TGCAGTGCTAGAGTCACGGTAGGGCCCCAGCATTTT
v_call: TRBV20-1
j_call: TRBJ1-5
d_call: NA
clone_size: NA

cdr3_aa: CASSSGDRGRYEQYF
cdr3_nt: TGTGCCAGCAGCTCGGGGGACAGGGGGCGATACGAGCAGTACTTC
v_call: TRBV5-6
j_call: TRBJ2-7
d_call: TRBD1
clone_size: NA

cdr3_aa: CSADRGSGGYTF
cdr3_nt: TGCAGTGCGGACAGGGGGAGCGGTGGCTACACCTTC
v_call: TRBV20-1
j_call: TRBJ1-2
d_call: TRBD1
clone_size: few

cdr3_aa: CATSEKAGGLNKETQYF
cdr3_nt: TGTGCCACCAGTGAGAAAGCGGGAGGTTTAAATAAGGAGACCCAGTACTTC
v_call: TRBV24-1
j_call: TRBJ2-5
d_call: TRBD2
clone_size: few

cdr3_aa: CSAINTAQGIAKNIQYF
cdr3_nt: TGCAGTGCCATCAATACGGCACAGGGAATAGCCAAAAACATTCAGTACTTC
v_call: TRBV20-1
j_call: TRBJ2-4
d_call: NA
clone_size: few

cdr3_aa: CASSVEGLVPDTQYF
cdr3_nt: TGCGCCAGCAGTGTAGAGGGCTTGGTCCCAGATACGCAGTATTTT
v_call: TRBV10-1
j_call: TRBJ2-3
d_call: NA
clone_size: few

cdr3_aa: CASSFGTGRSDTQYF
cdr3_nt: TGTGCCAGCAGCTTCGGGACAGGGCGGTCAGATACGCAGTATTTT
v_call: TRBV7-2
j_call: TRBJ2-3
d_call: TRBD1
clone_size: NA

cdr3_aa: CATSRDPIASETQYF
cdr3_nt: TGTGCCACCAGCAGAGACCCAATAGCGTCAGAGACCCAGTACTTC
v_call: TRBV15
j_call: TRBJ2-5
d_call: NA
clone_size: NA

cdr3_aa: CASSLGDRTTRFSTDTQYF
cdr3_nt: TGTGCCAGCAGCTTAGGGGACCGGACAACCCGATTCAGCACAGATACGCAGTATTTT
v_call: TRBV7-8
j_call: TRBJ2-3
d_call: NA
clone_size: NA

cdr3_aa: CSASPGTGLSPLHF
cdr3_nt: TGCAGTGCTAGCCCCGGGACAGGGCTTTCACCCCTCCACTTT
v_call: TRBV20-1
j_call: TRBJ1-6
d_call: TRBD1
clone_size: NA

cdr3_aa: CASSSRTSRNIQYF
cdr3_nt: TGTGCCAGCAGCTCTAGGACTAGCAGAAACATTCAGTACTTC
v_call: TRBV7-9
j_call: TRBJ2-4
d_call: TRBD2
clone_size: few

cdr3_aa: CASTLDGGAKNIQYF
cdr3_nt: TGTGCCAGTACCCTCGATGGCGGGGCCAAAAACATTCAGTACTTC
v_call: TRBV19
j_call: TRBJ2-4
d_call: NA
clone_size: few

cdr3_aa: CASSESNRGMAFF
cdr3_nt: TGTGCCAGCAGTGAATCGAACAGGGGGATGGCTTTCTTT
v_call: TRBV2
j_call: TRBJ1-1
d_call: TRBD1
clone_size: medium-sized